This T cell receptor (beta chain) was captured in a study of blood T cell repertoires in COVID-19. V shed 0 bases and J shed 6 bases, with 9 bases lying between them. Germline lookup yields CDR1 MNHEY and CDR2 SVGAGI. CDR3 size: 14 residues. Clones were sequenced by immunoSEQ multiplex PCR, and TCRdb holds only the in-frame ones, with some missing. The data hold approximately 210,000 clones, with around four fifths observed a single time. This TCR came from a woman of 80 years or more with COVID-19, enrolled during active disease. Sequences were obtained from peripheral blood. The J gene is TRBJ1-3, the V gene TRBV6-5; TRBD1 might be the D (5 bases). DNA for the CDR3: TGTGCCAGCAGTTACTCGGGGGGATCAAACACCATATATTTT. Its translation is CASSYSGGSNTIYF.